Each of the 9 T cell receptor beta chains below was sequenced from the same sample in a study of cytomegalovirus exposure and HLA in healthy donors. The PCR made use of 60 Vbeta and 13 Jbeta primers. Repertoires were generated with immunoSEQ multiplex PCR, while TCRdb's copy carries only in-frame clones and drops some. The sample consists of roughly 110,000 clones, 65% to 80% of them appearing once. Source material: PBMCs. These receptors all stem from a woman in her 50s in good health and CMV-seropositive.

The chain employs TRBV10-3 and TRBJ1-1; D ambiguous. Germline CDR1 is ENHRY and CDR2 is SYGVKD. Deletions cut 2 bases from V and 2 bases from J, with 12 bases between. The length of the CDR3 is 15 residues. CDR3 region: CAISESLPTNTEAFF. The CDR3 nucleotides read TGTGCCATCAGTGAGAGTCTCCCGACAAACACTGAAGCTTTCTTT.

This clone was counted between two and nine times. The V and J genes are TRBV5-1 and TRBJ2-7; D ambiguous. Trimming removed 0 bases at V and 0 bases at J, with 7 bases between. CDR3 length: 14 residues. Germline values: CDR1 SGHRS, CDR2 YFSETQ. The CDR3 sequence is CASSLDSLSYEQYF. CDR3 in DNA: TGCGCCAGCAGCTTGGACAGCCTCTCCTACGAGCAGTACTTC.

The V call is TRBV7-3, the J call TRBJ2-7; TRBD1 is a possible D gene (6 bases). From germline, CDR1 is SGHTA and CDR2 FQGTGA. This CDR3 is built from 15 residues. Trimming took off 0 bases at V and 3 bases at J, with 12 bases between the two ends. Here the CDR3 reads CASSLTLGGHYEQYF. In DNA form, the CDR3 reads TGTGCCAGCAGCTTAACGCTTGGGGGACACTACGAGCAGTACTTC. Based on the CDR3 plus reference TRBV7-3 and TRBJ2-7, the full variable domain is GAGVSQTPSNKVTEKGKYVELRCDPISGHTALYWYRQSLGQGPEFLIYFQGTGAADDSGLPNDRFFAVRPEGSVSTLKIQRTERGDSAVYLCASSLTLGGHYEQYFGPGTRLTVT.

The chain combines TRBV28 with TRBJ2-2; D possibly corresponds to TRBD2 (5 bases). Germline V gives CDR1 MDHEN, CDR2 SYDVKM. The germline V and J ends were trimmed by 7 bases and 5 bases, with 17 bases remaining between them. This CDR3 is built from 15 residues. CDR3 in DNA: TGTGCCAGCACCCATACTAGGGCATGGACCGGGGAGCTGTTTTTT. It specifies CASTHTRAWTGELFF.

The chain employs TRBV5-1 and TRBJ2-3; TRBD2 matches 7 bases. Germline V gene lookup returns CDR1 SGHRS and CDR2 YFSETQ. The CDR3 contains 15 residues. V lost 3 bases to trimming and J lost 4 bases; unmatched junction nucleotides: 8. CDR3: CASSSGGTKADTQYF. The CDR3 DNA sequence: TGCGCCAGCAGCTCCGGGGGGACGAAGGCAGATACGCAGTATTTT.

V and J are TRBV30 and TRBJ1-2, with 7 bases identical to TRBD1. Germline CDR1 reads GTSNPN; CDR2 reads SVGIG (reference sequence). The V and J ends lost 0 bases and 5 bases, in that order; junction bases with no gene match: 0. This CDR3 region has 12 residues. This CDR3 reads CAWSVTGYGYTF. The CDR3, as DNA: TGTGCCTGGAGTGTGACAGGGTATGGCTACACCTTC.

The chain couples TRBV7-3 to TRBJ1-2; D is perhaps TRBD1 (6 bases). This CDR3 contains 15 residues. Per germline, CDR1 SGHTA and CDR2 FQGTGA. Trimming removed 2 bases from V and 4 bases from J, with 14 bases in between. The CDR3 reads CASSLPGEPSYGYTF. CDR3 nucleotides: TGTGCCAGCAGCTTACCAGGGGAACCCTCCTATGGCTACACCTTC.

The chain has TRBV6-5 and TRBJ1-5; 9 nucleotides align to TRBD1. CDR1 is MNHEY and CDR2 is SVGAGI in the germline V gene. V lost 11 bases and J lost 4; bases outside the gene matches: 6. This CDR3 contains 13 residues. DNA of the CDR3: TGTGCCGTTAGGACAGGGGTAAATCAGCCCCAGCATTTT. Protein sequence: CAVRTGVNQPQHF.

The CDR3 spells CASSFLLPQAEAFF. DNA of the CDR3: TGTGCCAGTAGTTTCCTCTTGCCACAGGCTGAAGCTTTCTTT. This sequence joins TRBV19 and TRBJ1-1, with D possibly TRBD1 on 5 matching bases. Germline V gene data show CDR1 as LNHDA and CDR2 as SQIVND (reference sequence). V shed 5 bases and J shed 6 bases, with 16 bases lying between them. The CDR3 has 14 amino acids.